This T cell receptor (beta chain) was found in a study of cytomegalovirus exposure and HLA in healthy donors. As for the study in general: Out of about 410 genotyped donors, about 76% belonged to the Caucasian-associated ancestry cluster. Study outcomes and limitations: Serostatus for CMV was the only available immune exposure information. Looking again later, the authors saw that most CMV-associated TCR beta chains seemed HLA-restricted.

The PCR employed 60 Vbeta primers together with 13 Jbeta primers. Assay used: immunoSEQ multiplex PCR; TCRdb lists only in-frame clones, some missing. The sample contains 200,000 to 300,000 clones, roughly four fifths of which appear only once. On this clone: Its antigen is not identified.

The V and J ends lost 3 bases and 3 bases, in that order; junction bases with no gene match: 9. The CDR3 consists of 15 residues. Germline values: CDR1 GTSNPN, CDR2 SVGIG (reference sequence). The V and J genes are TRBV30 and TRBJ2-7; 9 bases fit TRBD1. This TCR derives from a woman aged 40 to 50 in good health and CMV-seropositive. The source material was PBMCs. CDR3 DNA sequence: TGTGCCTGGAGAATCCAGCCGGGACAGGGCTACGAGCAGTACTTC. The encoded protein is CAWRIQPGQGYEQYF.